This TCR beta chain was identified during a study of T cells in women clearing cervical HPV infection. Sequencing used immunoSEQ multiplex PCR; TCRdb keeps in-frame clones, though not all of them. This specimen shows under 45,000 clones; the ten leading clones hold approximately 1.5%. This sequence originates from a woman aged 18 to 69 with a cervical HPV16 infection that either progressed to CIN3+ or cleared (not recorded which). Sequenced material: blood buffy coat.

The CDR3 DNA, read in part, is TGTGCCAGCAGTTACTCTAGCGGCTCCTACGAG. This gives the protein CASSYSSGSYE. The CDR3 as a whole reads CASSYSSGSYEQYF. This sequence joins TRBV6-2 or TRBV6-3 and TRBJ2-7, with TRBD2 as a possible D gene (6 bases). The read terminates 3 residues before the CDR3 end, so the remaining end is supplied by the germline J gene. Looked up from germline, CDR1 is MNHEY and CDR2 is SVGEGT. The CDR3 has 14 amino acids. V lost 0 bases, J lost 0 bases, and 6 bases lay in between.